This T cell receptor beta chain was obtained from a study of T cell responses to AZD1222 COVID-19 vaccine. Study-wide context: Second-dose recipients at about 4 or about 12 weeks were treated as one pooled group.

A note on this clone: Its target is not known.

V shed 1 base and J 8 bases; nucleotides not matched to a gene: 11. Germline loops: CDR1 ENHRY, CDR2 SYGVKD. There are 16 residues in the CDR3. The study's findings and limits: CD4 TCRs linked to vaccination spanned spike, dominating at 160-218 and 743-854. The donor cohort was predominantly white British with a female majority, and clonal diversity may have been underestimated.

Method: immunoSEQ multiplex PCR; TCRdb's copy keeps in-frame clones and lacks some. There are 160,000 or so clones in the sample; roughly nine tenths occur only once, and under 2.5% lies in the top ten. The genes are TRBV10-3 and TRBJ2-1; 7 bases line up with TRBD1. Material: peripheral blood, obtained on day 0 of AZD1222 vaccination. The TCR comes from an adult in good health. CDR3 DNA sequence: TGTGCCATCAGTGAGTTCCCGACAGGGAGTCGCGATGAGCAGTTCTTC. Its translation: CAISEFPTGSRDEQFF.